A single sample is the source of the 24 T cell receptor beta chains below, sequenced in a study of blood T cell repertoires in COVID-19. Method: immunoSEQ multiplex PCR; TCRdb's copy keeps in-frame clones and lacks some. The table has 80,000 to 100,000 clones, about 85% seen once; the top ten hold around 4.5%. The material sequenced was peripheral blood. These receptors came from a man between 60 and 75 years old with acute or convalescent COVID-19.

CDR3 region: CSVVTGQETQYF. CDR3 DNA sequence: TGCAGCGTTGTAACAGGACAAGAGACCCAGTACTTC. The V call is TRBV29-1, the J call TRBJ2-5; TRBD1 is a possible D gene (5 bases). CDR1 is SQVTM and CDR2 is ANQGSEA in the germline V gene. Trimming cost V 4 bases and J 2 bases, with 8 bases left between them. The CDR3 is 12 amino acids.

This clone was observed a few times. This chain links TRBV7-2 with TRBJ1-2; 9 bases align to TRBD1. This CDR3 contains 15 residues. J was trimmed by 4 bases and V by 6 bases; bases with no gene match: 9. Germline assignment: CDR1 SGHTA and CDR2 FQGNSA. CDR3 sequence reads: CASSSRDRGVYGYTF. The CDR3 DNA is TGTGCCAGCAGTTCCCGCGACAGGGGGGTCTATGGCTACACCTTC. The full variable domain, in which reference TRBV7-2 and TRBJ1-2 provide the parts outside the CDR3, is GAGVSQSPSNKVTEKGKDVELRCDPISGHTALYWYRQSLGQGLEFLIYFQGNSAPDKSGLPSDRFSAERTGGSVSTLTIQRTQQEDSAVYLCASSSRDRGVYGYTFGSGTRLTVV.

The chain links TRBV4-1 to TRBJ2-5; 7 bases are shared with TRBD2. The CDR3 extends over 15 amino acids. Germline trimming cut 1 base from V and 4 bases from J; bases unmatched to any gene: 6. Germline lookup yields CDR1 MGHRA and CDR2 YSYEKL. The CDR3 here is CASSQGEGWGETQYF. In DNA, the CDR3 is TGCGCCAGCAGCCAAGGGGAGGGGTGGGGAGAGACCCAGTACTTC.

V is TRBV6-6 and J is TRBJ2-7; possibly TRBD1 for D (5 bases). This CDR3 has 12 residues. V lost 6 bases, J lost 8 bases, and 14 bases lay in between. Per germline, CDR1 MNHNY and CDR2 SVGAGI (reference sequence). The CDR3 DNA reads TGTGCCAGCAGCTCGCGGACAAACAAGCAGTACTTC. Its translation is CASSSRTNKQYF.

J is TRBJ2-2 and V is TRBV6-4; possibly TRBD1 for D (6 bases). This CDR3 spans 16 amino acids. The ends were cut back, 0 bases at V and 4 bases at J, with 12 bases in the middle. CDR1 is MRHNA and CDR2 is SNTAGT in the germline V gene. Here the CDR3 reads CASSDSAQGSTGELFF. CDR3 in DNA: TGTGCCAGCAGTGACTCCGCACAGGGAAGCACCGGGGAGCTGTTTTTT.

This clone has only one observation. The chain couples TRBV6-5 to TRBJ1-1; D possibly corresponds to TRBD1 (6 bases). Trimming cost V 4 bases and J 7 bases, with 13 bases left between them. The length of the CDR3 is 13 residues. Germline V gives CDR1 MNHEY, CDR2 SVGAGI. CDR3 DNA: TGTGCCAGCAGTTTAGAACCAGGGGTTGAAGCTTTCTTT. It translates to CASSLEPGVEAFF.

V gene TRBV28 combines with J gene TRBJ1-1, with 7 bases fitting TRBD1. The V and J ends lost 3 bases and 5 bases, in that order; junction bases with no gene match: 9. This CDR3 has 15 amino acids. CDR1 is MDHEN, CDR2 SYDVKM, per germline. For the CDR3, the DNA is TGTGCCAGCAGTTTTGGTGACAGGGCGTTGACTGAAGCTTTCTTT. Its protein is CASSFGDRALTEAFF.

This clone has a single count. The V gene is TRBV4-2, the J gene TRBJ2-2, with TRBD2 as a possible D gene (6 bases). Germline CDR1 reads LGHNA; CDR2 reads YNFKEQ. The V gene lost 7 bases and the J gene lost 4 bases, with 16 bases spanning the gap. This CDR3 region has 15 residues. The CDR3 nucleotides are TGTGCCAGCAAGTGGGGCGGGGCGGGCACCGGGGAGCTGTTTTTT. Encoded protein: CASKWGGAGTGELFF.

In its sample, this clone was seen a few times. V is TRBV5-1 and J is TRBJ1-1, with D maybe TRBD1 (5 bases). V was shortened by 0 bases and J by 5 bases, with 14 bases between the two germline ends. The CDR3 totals 15 residues. Germline-derived CDR1 and CDR2 are SGHRS and YFSETQ. The CDR3 coding sequence is TGCGCCAGCAGCTTGGGCGGGGGGATCAGAACTGAAGCTTTCTTT. It translates to CASSLGGGIRTEAFF.

The CDR3 protein is CASSKDRGGDTEAFF. The CDR3 region has the DNA TGTGCCAGCAGTAAAGACAGGGGTGGGGACACTGAAGCTTTCTTT. The rearrangement uses TRBV25-1 and TRBJ1-1; 8 bases are shared with TRBD1. The CDR3 sequence is 15 residues long. CDR1 is MGHDK, CDR2 SYGVNS, per germline. Germline trimming cut 5 bases from V and 3 bases from J; bases unmatched to any gene: 8.

The rearrangement joins TRBV15 to TRBJ2-7; 9 bases fit TRBD1. Germline V lookup: CDR1 LNHNV, CDR2 YYDKDF (reference sequence). The CDR3 runs to 15 residues. V lost 1 base to trimming and J lost 1 base; unmatched junction nucleotides: 2. CDR3 sequence: CATSRGTGVSYEQYF. In DNA form, the CDR3 reads TGTGCCACCAGCAGAGGGACAGGGGTATCCTACGAGCAGTACTTC.

This rearrangement joins TRBV9 to TRBJ1-2, with 10 bases matching TRBD1. Per germline, CDR1 SGDLS and CDR2 YYNGEE. J lost 7 bases, V lost 3 bases, and 9 bases had no gene match. The length of the CDR3 is 15 residues. The CDR3 nucleotides read TGTGCCAGCAGCGGTTCCGGGACAGGGGCGGTTGGCTACACCTTC. Amino acid sequence: CASSGSGTGAVGYTF.

The V call is TRBV5-1, the J call TRBJ2-7; 10 nucleotides agree with TRBD2. The germline V gene has CDR1 SGHRS and CDR2 YFSETQ. V lost 4 bases and J lost 0; bases outside the gene matches: 4. CDR3 length: 15 amino acids. The CDR3 nucleotides read TGCGCCAGCAGCAAAACTAGCGGGAACTCCTACGAGCAGTACTTC. Its translation: CASSKTSGNSYEQYF.

This clone was counted between two and nine times. CDR3 nucleotide sequence: TGCGCCAGCAGCCAATATACGGACAGCACAGGATCACCCCTCCACTTT. Translating it yields CASSQYTDSTGSPLHF. V is TRBV4-1 and J is TRBJ1-6, with D maybe TRBD1 (6 bases). Deletions cut 2 bases from V and 10 bases from J, with 18 bases between. CDR1 and CDR2 from the germline V gene are MGHRA and YSYEKL. The CDR3 contains 16 residues.

The chain combines TRBV4-1 with TRBJ2-3; the match to TRBD1 covers 7 bases. Germline CDR1 MGHRA, CDR2 YSYEKL. Trimming removed 2 bases from V and 0 bases from J; junction bases left unmatched: 5. The length of the CDR3 is 16 residues. The CDR3 here is CASSQRDSSSTDTQYF. In nucleotides, the CDR3 is TGCGCCAGCAGCCAAAGGGACAGTTCTAGCACAGATACGCAGTATTTT.

Only a few counts were recorded for this clone. The rearrangement joins TRBV10-3 to TRBJ1-5; the D gene is possibly TRBD1 (6 bases). Germline CDR1 and CDR2: ENHRY and SYGVKD. The CDR3 runs to 15 residues. The ends were cut back, 6 bases at V and 0 bases at J, with 12 bases in the middle. The DNA of the CDR3 is TGTGCCATCAGCGGACAGAGAGATAGCAATCAGCCCCAGCATTTT. Amino acid sequence: CAISGQRDSNQPQHF.

V gene TRBV10-3 combines with J gene TRBJ2-7; 7 positions agree with TRBD1. The CDR3 covers 15 residues. J lost 3 bases, V lost 7 bases, and 12 bases had no gene match. Germline V gene sequence: CDR1 ENHRY, CDR2 SYGVKD. CDR3 sequence (DNA): TGTGCCATCAAAACGAACCGGGACAGCCTCTACGAGCAGTACTTC. It specifies CAIKTNRDSLYEQYF.

The rearrangement links TRBV24-1 to TRBJ1-1, with 9 bases aligning to TRBD1. CDR1 and CDR2 from the germline V gene are KGHDR and SFDVKD. The V gene end was trimmed by 9 bases and the J gene end by 2 bases; junction bases not matched to a gene: 18. The CDR3 contains 18 residues. The CDR3 DNA reads as TGTGCCACCCAACCCCCCCGGGACAGGGACAACCTTAACACTGAAGCTTTCTTT. As protein: CATQPPRDRDNLNTEAFF.

The rearrangement joins TRBV18 to TRBJ2-1, with 11 bases aligning to TRBD1. Germline CDR1 KGHSH, CDR2 LQKENI. There are 17 residues in the CDR3. V shed 5 bases and J 6 bases; nucleotides not matched to a gene: 12. The CDR3 region is CASSSRQDRGQGNEQFF. The CDR3 DNA reads as TGTGCCAGCTCATCAAGACAGGACAGGGGGCAGGGCAATGAGCAGTTCTTC.

The genes are TRBV11-3 and TRBJ1-1; possibly TRBD1 for D (6 bases). The V gene lost 5 bases and the J gene lost 2 bases, with 12 bases spanning the gap. Germline CDR1 SGHNT, CDR2 YENEEA. The CDR3 spans 14 residues. The CDR3 here is CASSPGQPNTEAFF. CDR3 DNA sequence: TGTGCCAGCAGCCCGGGACAACCTAACACTGAAGCTTTCTTT.

The V gene is TRBV4-1, the J gene TRBJ2-3; TRBD2 might be the D (6 bases). CDR1 and CDR2 (germline): MGHRA, YSYEKL. The CDR3 is 18 amino acids. Trimming shortened V by 1 base and J by 1 base, and 18 bases separated the two germline ends. The CDR3 sequence is CASSQGGQAREGTDTQYF. CDR3 sequence (DNA): TGCGCCAGCAGCCAAGGGGGCCAGGCGAGGGAGGGCACAGATACGCAGTATTTT.

This clone was counted a single time. The rearrangement joins TRBV18 to TRBJ2-2; D remains ambiguous. This CDR3 spans 11 amino acids. Trimming removed 3 bases from V and 8 bases from J, with 4 bases in between. CDR1 KGHSH and CDR2 LQKENI come from the germline V gene. The CDR3 DNA is TGTGCCAGCTCACCCAAAGGGGAGCTGTTTTTT. Translated, it gives CASSPKGELFF.

This chain connects TRBV19 to TRBJ1-4; D possibly corresponds to TRBD1 (6 bases). The CDR3 is made up of 13 amino acids. V was cut by 6 bases and J by 8 bases, with 13 bases left in between. CDR1 is LNHDA, CDR2 SQIVND, per germline (reference sequence). CDR3 residues: CASSKSQGEKLFF. The CDR3 DNA is TGTGCCAGTAGCAAATCCCAGGGGGAAAAACTGTTTTTT.

This sequence joins TRBV7-9 and TRBJ2-1; 9 bases are a match to TRBD1. CDR1 SEHNR and CDR2 FQNEAQ come from the germline V gene (reference sequence). V was clipped by 3 bases and J by 6 bases; unmatched bases: 6. The CDR3 is 15 residues long. The chain's CDR3 is CASSLGDRDANEQFF. The DNA of the CDR3 is TGTGCCAGCAGCTTGGGGGACAGGGACGCCAATGAGCAGTTCTTC. Drawing the rest from reference TRBV7-9 and TRBJ2-1, the complete variable domain is DTGVSQNPRHKITKRGQNVTFRCDPISEHNRLYWYRQTLGQGPEFLTYFQNEAQLEKSRLLSDRFSAERPKGSFSTLEIQRTEQGDSAMYLCASSLGDRDANEQFFGPGTRLTVL.